This TCR beta chain originates from a study of a mutant IDH1 vaccine in newly diagnosed glioma. Study at large: Patients received eight vaccinations in weeks 1, 3, 5, 7, 11, 15, 19, 23. A roughly 62% male, 37.5% female split and a mean age of around 41 years characterized treated patients. The first vaccination came 4-6 weeks after radiotherapy alone, or with temozolomide cycles.

Study-wide findings and caveats: Among top peripheral T cell clonotypes, changes seemed unrelated to pseudoprogression.

Generated by immunoSEQ multiplex PCR, the TCRdb table keeps only in-frame clones and is missing some. The repertoire holds some 60,000 clones, with under 90% as singletons. CDR3 length: 15 residues. V lost 2 bases and J lost 6, with 16 bases in between. Per the germline V gene, CDR1 is LNHDA and CDR2 is SQIVND (reference sequence). Concerning this clone itself: Its target is not known.

Indicated time point: week 11, during vaccination. Doses comprised 300 ug of mutant IDH1 20-mer peptide each, plus topical imiquimod. This clonotype was obtained from a man between 25 and 39 years old with glioma. The chain recombines TRBV19 with TRBJ1-2, with D maybe TRBD1 (5 bases). Source: PBMCs, taken from a glioma patient whose treatment included an IDH1 peptide vaccine. The CDR3 DNA reads as TGTGCCAGTAGTATAACCCGGGACGGACAAAATGGCTACACCTTC. It translates to CASSITRDGQNGYTF. Based on the CDR3 plus reference TRBV19 and TRBJ1-2, the full variable domain is DGGITQSPKYLFRKEGQNVTLSCEQNLNHDAMYWYRQDPGQGLRLIYYSQIVNDFQKGDIAEGYSVSREKKESFPLTVTSAQKNPTAFYLCASSITRDGQNGYTFGSGTRLTVV.